The 11 T cell receptor beta chains in this list originate from one sample, sequenced in a study of CD8+CD57+ T cells in acquired aplastic anemia. Patients chosen for sequencing had CD8+CD57+ cells that had expanded, as shown by flow cytometry. Profiling of TCR beta VDJ combinations and CDR3 sequences used genomic DNA as template. MiXCR, applied by TCRdb to the reads, yields one record per CDR3 protein. The sample includes roughly 150,000 distinct CDR3 sequences, roughly 45% of them seen just once. The sequencing sample was made of sorted CD4+, CD8+, or CD8+CD57+ T cells (not recorded which) from PBMCs. These receptor sequences come from a human donor with aplastic anemia.

This clonotype was recorded many times. The CDR3 protein is CASSPTVSNTEAFF. DNA of the CDR3: TGTGCCAGCAGCCCGACAGTCTCCAACACTGAAGCTTTCTTT. This chain connects TRBV7-9 to TRBJ1-1; a possible D gene is TRBD1 (5 bases). Trimming removed 5 bases at V and 2 bases at J, with 12 bases between. CDR3 length: 14 residues. Germline CDR1 reads SEHNR; CDR2 reads FQNEAQ (reference sequence).

This clonotype was picked up a small number of times. The V gene is TRBV29-1, the J gene TRBJ1-1, with no clear D. The V end lost 4 bases, the J end lost 5 bases, and 5 bases lay between the germline ends. The CDR3 contains 10 residues. Germline V gene lookup returns CDR1 SQVTM and CDR2 ANQGSEA. CDR3 loop: CSVAGTEAFF. The CDR3 nucleotides are TGCAGCGTTGCCGGTACTGAAGCTTTCTTT.

The chain employs TRBV6-1 and TRBJ2-1; 13 nucleotides line up with TRBD2. Germline V gives CDR1 MNHNS, CDR2 SASEGT. V was clipped by 7 bases and J by 7 bases; unmatched bases: 10. This CDR3 comprises 16 residues. CDR3 protein: CASTPQPGLAGNEQFF. The CDR3 DNA reads TGTGCCAGCACCCCTCAGCCGGGACTAGCGGGAAATGAGCAGTTCTTC.

Worth noting for this clonotype: At one end the junction does not follow the germline gene, possibly because of a read error. The chain recombines TRBV24-1 with TRBJ2-3; D might be TRBD1 (5 bases). The germline V gene encodes CDR1 KGHDR and CDR2 SFDVKD. The CDR3 extends over 15 amino acids. CDR3 nucleotide sequence: TGTGCCAGCAGTTTTTCGTGGGGCTTCACAGATACGCAGTATTTT. Translating it yields CASSFSWGFTDTQYF.

A note on this clonotype: This may arise from a read error, as a much more abundant clone is one base away. CDR3 protein: CASSLAGMSTEAFF. The CDR3 coding sequence is TGTGCCAGCAGTTTAGCAGGCATGAGCACTGAAGCTTTCTTT. V is TRBV12-3 or TRBV12-4 and J is TRBJ1-1; D gene uncertain. This CDR3 comprises 14 residues. Trimming shortened V by 0 bases and J by 4 bases, and 9 bases separated the two germline ends.

A word on this clonotype: A read error may be the cause here, since a much bigger clone is one base away. This rearrangement joins TRBV12-3 or TRBV12-4 to TRBJ2-1, with 7 bases that match TRBD2. The CDR3 runs to 14 residues. The V gene end was trimmed by 9 bases and the J gene end by 6 bases; junction bases not matched to a gene: 11. The CDR3 loop is CASQRGLRVNEQFF. CDR3 bases: TGTGCCAGTCAGCGGGGTCTGCGGGTCAATGAGCAGTTCTTC.

This clonotype was counted a few times. A read error may be the cause here, since a much bigger clone is one base away. J is TRBJ2-1 and V is TRBV13, with TRBD2 identical over 9 bases. Germline assignment: CDR1 PRHDT and CDR2 FYEKMQ (reference sequence). Trimming took 3 bases from V and 7 from J; bases not matched to a gene: 7. The CDR3 length is 15 residues. CDR3 sequence (DNA): TGTGCCAGCAGCTTCCGCGCGGGAGGGGGTAATGAGCAGTTCTTC. Its translation: CASSFRAGGGNEQFF.

V usage is TRBV10-1 and J usage is TRBJ2-1, with TRBD1 identical over 7 bases. Germline CDR1 WNHNN, CDR2 SYGVQD (reference sequence). V lost 3 bases to trimming and J lost 4 bases; unmatched junction nucleotides: 12. CDR3 length equals 17 residues. CDR3 region: CASSEQGQVNGYNEQFF. CDR3 in DNA: TGCGCCAGCAGTGAACAGGGGCAAGTTAATGGGTACAATGAGCAGTTCTTC.

This clonotype has ten or more counts. The rearrangement joins TRBV6-1 to TRBJ2-5; 7 bases fit TRBD1. The CDR3 length is 14 residues. Germline V gives CDR1 MNHNS, CDR2 SASEGT. V was pared by 8 bases and J by 2 bases, with 8 bases of the junction left unmatched. The CDR3 sequence is CASLNLGQQETQYF. CDR3 coding DNA: TGTGCCAGCCTCAACCTGGGACAGCAAGAGACCCAGTACTTC.

There are many counts of this clonotype. The chain has TRBV19 and TRBJ1-1; TRBD1 matches at 7 bases. Trimming cost V 1 base and J 2 bases; bases outside gene matches: 4. CDR1 is LNHDA and CDR2 is SQIVND in the germline V gene (reference sequence). This CDR3 is 15 amino acids long. In DNA form, the CDR3 reads TGTGCCAGTAGTATAGCAGGGGGGGGAAACACTGAAGCTTTCTTT. Its translation is CASSIAGGGNTEAFF.

On this clonotype: This sequence may be a read error, since a much larger clone differs from it by one base. V gene TRBV7-7 combines with J gene TRBJ1-1; weak D call: TRBD1 (6 bases). There are 13 residues in the CDR3. The germline CDR1 and CDR2 sequences are SSHAT and FNYEAQ (reference sequence). CDR3 amino acids: CVSSPTGSAEAFF. CDR3 in DNA: TGTGTCAGCAGCCCTACAGGGAGTGCTGAAGCTTTCTTT.